The clone carrying this T cell receptor (beta chain) was seen a handful of times. Its ends do not fully match the called genes, so a read error is possible. CDR1 and CDR2 (germline): KGHSH, LQKENI. This CDR3 comprises 14 residues. This entry belongs to a study of read filtering for tumor transcriptome and immune sequencing. Molecular barcoded adaptors covering alpha/delta and beta/gamma chains were used on around 370 ng RNA. TCRdb re-derived calls from the reads in MiXCR, one entry per CDR3 protein. The sample lists approximately 57,000 distinct CDR3 sequences, approximately 13% seen once, with roughly 17% in the top ten.

The sample was a population of CD138-negative cells sorted from bone marrow. This sequence joins TRBV18 and TRBJ2-5; tentatively, D is TRBD2 (5 bases). The source of this sequence is a donor at least 40 years old with multiple myeloma. The CDR3 region is CVSSPLGDQETQYF. As DNA, the CDR3 is TGTGTCAGCTCACCACTCGGGGACCAAGAGACCCAGTACTTC. Drawing the rest from reference TRBV18 and TRBJ2-5, the complete variable domain is NAGVMQNPRHLVRRRGQEARLRCSPMKGHSHVYWYRQLPEEGLKFMVYLQKENIIDESGMPKERFSAEFPKEGPSILRIQQVVRGDSAAYFCVSSPLGDQETQYFGPGTRLLVL.